This is a list of T cell receptor beta chains from one sample in a study of blood T cell repertoires in COVID-19. TCRdb's table, derived via immunoSEQ multiplex PCR, lists solely in-frame clones and lacks some. The sample contains about 240,000 clones, roughly four fifths of which appear only once. Sequencing was performed on peripheral blood. The receptor source for this set is a woman in her 70s with acute or convalescent COVID-19. Both conserved end residues are part of each CDR3. The D gene is left open where the match is weak. Clone size is stated in some rows and not others, as once, few, many or a class when expanded.

V gene: TRBV6-5; clone size: NA; D gene: TRBD1; J gene: TRBJ1-2; CDR3 length: 13; CDR3 DNA: TGTGCCAGCAGTCTTACAGGGGCATATGGCTACACCTTC; CDR3 protein: CASSLTGAYGYTF
V gene: TRBV27; clone size: NA; D gene: TRBD1; J gene: TRBJ1-1; CDR3 length: 16; CDR3 DNA: TGTGCCAGCAGGAGGGGGACAGGGGGCATGAACACTGAAGCTTTCTTT; CDR3 protein: CASRRGTGGMNTEAFF
V gene: TRBV2; clone size: NA; D gene: TRBD1; J gene: TRBJ1-2; CDR3 length: 14; CDR3 DNA: TGTGCCAGCAGTGAAACAGGGGGCGGAAGTGGCTACACCTTC; CDR3 protein: CASSETGGGSGYTF
V gene: TRBV7-2; clone size: NA; D gene: NA; J gene: TRBJ1-1; CDR3 length: 15; CDR3 DNA: TGTGCCAGCAGCTTAGTAAAGGGGGTGAACACTGAAGCTTTCTTT; CDR3 protein: CASSLVKGVNTEAFF
V gene: TRBV6-5; clone size: NA; D gene: TRBD1; J gene: TRBJ2-7; CDR3 length: 14; CDR3 DNA: TGTGCCAGCAGTTCTTGGGACAGGGAGGACGAGCAGTACTTC; CDR3 protein: CASSSWDREDEQYF
V gene: TRBV27; clone size: NA; D gene: NA; J gene: TRBJ2-6; CDR3 length: 13; CDR3 DNA: TGTGCCAGCACTCAGTCTGGGGCCAACGTCCTGACTTTC; CDR3 protein: CASTQSGANVLTF
V gene: TRBV12-5; clone size: NA; D gene: NA; J gene: TRBJ1-3; CDR3 length: 14; CDR3 DNA: TGTGCTAGTGGCCTGGCCGGGAACGGAAACACCATATATTTT; CDR3 protein: CASGLAGNGNTIYF
V gene: TRBV30; clone size: NA; D gene: NA; J gene: TRBJ2-7; CDR3 length: 15; CDR3 DNA: TGTGCCTGGGCCTTCACCGGGACTGCCACCTACGAGCAGTACTTC; CDR3 protein: CAWAFTGTATYEQYF
V gene: TRBV2; clone size: NA; D gene: TRBD1; J gene: TRBJ1-6; CDR3 length: 14; CDR3 DNA: TGTGCCAGCAGTCCAGGGACAGGGGTCTCACCCCTCCACTTT; CDR3 protein: CASSPGTGVSPLHF
V gene: TRBV7-9; clone size: NA; D gene: TRBD1; J gene: TRBJ1-1; CDR3 length: 13; CDR3 DNA: TGTGCCAGCAGCCAGACAGGGAGCACTGAAGCTTTCTTT; CDR3 protein: CASSQTGSTEAFF
V gene: TRBV7-2; clone size: NA; D gene: NA; J gene: TRBJ1-2; CDR3 length: 15; CDR3 DNA: TGTGCCAGCAGCTTACCCAGGACGGGGAACTATGGCTACACCTTC; CDR3 protein: CASSLPRTGNYGYTF
V gene: TRBV7-9; clone size: NA; D gene: NA; J gene: TRBJ2-5; CDR3 length: 15; CDR3 DNA: TGTGCCAGCAGCTTAGCGGCAGGTTTAGGAGAGACCCAGTACTTC; CDR3 protein: CASSLAAGLGETQYF
V gene: TRBV6-2/TRBV6-3; clone size: few; D gene: NA; J gene: TRBJ2-6; CDR3 length: 17; CDR3 DNA: TGTGCCAGCAGTTACTCCGCCAGTTCCCCTGGGGCCAACGTCCTGACTTTC; CDR3 protein: CASSYSASSPGANVLTF
V gene: TRBV5-1; clone size: NA; D gene: NA; J gene: TRBJ1-1; CDR3 length: 16; CDR3 DNA: TGCGCCAGCAGCACCCTACAGGTAAGGGAGAACACTGAAGCTTTCTTT; CDR3 protein: CASSTLQVRENTEAFF
V gene: TRBV12-3/TRBV12-4; clone size: NA; D gene: NA; J gene: TRBJ2-1; CDR3 length: 12; CDR3 DNA: TGTGCCAGCAGTTTAGTTTCGAATGAGCAGTTCTTC; CDR3 protein: CASSLVSNEQFF
V gene: TRBV5-4; clone size: NA; D gene: TRBD1; J gene: TRBJ1-2; CDR3 length: 17; CDR3 DNA: TGTGCCAGCATCCGCCGGGACAGGGAAAAGTATGCCTATGGCTACACCTTC; CDR3 protein: CASIRRDREKYAYGYTF